This TCR beta chain was sequenced in a study of blood T cell repertoires in COVID-19. On the study more broadly: Donors in the United States, Italy and Spain gave samples during acute or convalescent COVID-19. T cells, B-cell-depleted T cells, or PBMCs provided the cDNA or gDNA that served as material.

As processed by the authors: By means of reference gene primer amplification, nucleated cell counts were estimated. Clones were sequenced by immunoSEQ multiplex PCR, and TCRdb holds only the in-frame ones, with some missing. The DNA gave D and trimming, while V, J and clone size come from that table. The table shows hundreds of thousands of clones, with around 87% occurring only once. The CDR3 loop spans 18 amino acids. J was trimmed by 4 bases and V by 0 bases; bases with no gene match: 7. Per germline, CDR1 LNHDA and CDR2 SQIVND (reference sequence). This chain uses TRBV19 with TRBJ2-1, with TRBD2 identical over 12 bases. This clonotype originated in a man aged 30 to 45 who had recovered from COVID-19. Sequenced material: PBMCs or T cells enriched from blood (not recorded which). The CDR3: CASSIDARGLAGYNEQFF. The CDR3 DNA follows: TGTGCCAGTAGTATAGATGCGAGGGGACTAGCGGGTTACAATGAGCAGTTCTTC.